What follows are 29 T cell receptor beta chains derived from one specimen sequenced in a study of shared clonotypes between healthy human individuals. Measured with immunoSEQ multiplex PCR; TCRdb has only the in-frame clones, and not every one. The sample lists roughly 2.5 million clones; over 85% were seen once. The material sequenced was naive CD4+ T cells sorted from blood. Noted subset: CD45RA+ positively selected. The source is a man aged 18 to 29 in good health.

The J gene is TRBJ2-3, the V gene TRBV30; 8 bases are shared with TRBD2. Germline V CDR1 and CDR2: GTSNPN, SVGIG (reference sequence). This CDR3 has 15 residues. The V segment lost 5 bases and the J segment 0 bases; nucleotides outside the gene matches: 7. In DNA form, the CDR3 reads TGTGCCTGGGGGCTTAGCGGGATTAGCACAGATACGCAGTATTTT. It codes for CAWGLSGISTDTQYF.

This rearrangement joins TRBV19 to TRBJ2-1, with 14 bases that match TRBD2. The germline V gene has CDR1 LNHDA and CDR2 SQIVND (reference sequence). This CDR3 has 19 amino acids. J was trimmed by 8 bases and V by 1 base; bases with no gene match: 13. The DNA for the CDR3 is TGTGCCAGTAGTATAGTTGGACTAGCGGGAGGCCGGATCAAGGATGAGCAGTTCTTC. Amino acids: CASSIVGLAGGRIKDEQFF.

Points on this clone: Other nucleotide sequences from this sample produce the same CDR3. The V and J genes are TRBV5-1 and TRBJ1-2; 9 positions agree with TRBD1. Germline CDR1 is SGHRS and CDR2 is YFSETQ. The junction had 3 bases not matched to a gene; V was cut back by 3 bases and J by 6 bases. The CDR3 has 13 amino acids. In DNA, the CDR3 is TGCGCCAGCAGCTCCGGGACAGGGAATGGCTACACCTTC. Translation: CASSSGTGNGYTF.

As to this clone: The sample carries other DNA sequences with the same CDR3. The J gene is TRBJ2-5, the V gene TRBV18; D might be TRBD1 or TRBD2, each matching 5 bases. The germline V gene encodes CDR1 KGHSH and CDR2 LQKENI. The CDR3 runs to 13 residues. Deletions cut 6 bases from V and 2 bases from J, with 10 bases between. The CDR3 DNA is TGTGCCAGCTCCCGGGGCGGACAAGAGACCCAGTACTTC. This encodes CASSRGGQETQYF.

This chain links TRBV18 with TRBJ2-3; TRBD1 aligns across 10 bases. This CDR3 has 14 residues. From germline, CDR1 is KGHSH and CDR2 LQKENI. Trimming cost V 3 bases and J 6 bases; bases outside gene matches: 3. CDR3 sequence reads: CASSPGTGADTQYF. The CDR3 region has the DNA TGTGCCAGCTCACCCGGGACAGGGGCCGATACGCAGTATTTT.

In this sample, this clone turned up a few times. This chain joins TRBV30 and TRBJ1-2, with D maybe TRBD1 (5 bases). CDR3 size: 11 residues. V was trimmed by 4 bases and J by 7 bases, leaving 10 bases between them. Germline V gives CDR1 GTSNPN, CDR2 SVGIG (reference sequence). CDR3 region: CAWTGARGYTF. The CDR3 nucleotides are TGTGCCTGGACTGGGGCTCGTGGCTACACCTTC. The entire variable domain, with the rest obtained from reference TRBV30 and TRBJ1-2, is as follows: SQTIHQWPATLVQPVGSPLSLECTVEGTSNPNLYWYRQAAGRGLQLLFYSVGIGQISSEVPQNLSASRPQDRQFILSSKKLLLSDSGFYLCAWTGARGYTFGSGTRLTVV.

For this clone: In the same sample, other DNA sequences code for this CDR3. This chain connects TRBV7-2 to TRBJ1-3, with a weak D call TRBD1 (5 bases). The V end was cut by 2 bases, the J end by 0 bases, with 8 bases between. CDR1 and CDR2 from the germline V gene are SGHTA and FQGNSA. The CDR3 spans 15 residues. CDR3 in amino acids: CASSLQGPSGNTIYF. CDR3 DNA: TGTGCCAGCAGCTTACAGGGACCCTCTGGAAACACCATATATTTT.

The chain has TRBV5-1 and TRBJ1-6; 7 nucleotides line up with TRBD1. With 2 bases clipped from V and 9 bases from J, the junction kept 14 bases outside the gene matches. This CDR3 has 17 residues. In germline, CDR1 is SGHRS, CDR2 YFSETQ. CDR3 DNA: TGCGCCAGCAGCTTTGGGGCAGGGGGAAAACAGGGTTCACCCCTCCACTTT. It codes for CASSFGAGGKQGSPLHF.

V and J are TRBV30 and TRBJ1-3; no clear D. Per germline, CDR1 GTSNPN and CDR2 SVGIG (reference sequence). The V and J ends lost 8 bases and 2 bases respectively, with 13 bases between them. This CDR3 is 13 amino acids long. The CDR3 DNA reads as TGTGCCGGCTCTACGGCCCCTGGAAACACCATATATTTT. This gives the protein CAGSTAPGNTIYF.

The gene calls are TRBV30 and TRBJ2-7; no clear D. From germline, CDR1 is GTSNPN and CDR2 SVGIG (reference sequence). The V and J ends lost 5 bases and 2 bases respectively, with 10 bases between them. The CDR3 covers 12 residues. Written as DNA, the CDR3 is TGTGCCTGGGAGGATAGGGCCTACGAGCAGTACTTC. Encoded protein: CAWEDRAYEQYF.

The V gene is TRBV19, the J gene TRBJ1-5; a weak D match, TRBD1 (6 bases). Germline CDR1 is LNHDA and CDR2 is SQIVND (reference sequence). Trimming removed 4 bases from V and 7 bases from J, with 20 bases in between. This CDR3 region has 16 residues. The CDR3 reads CASSTNPRNREQPQHF. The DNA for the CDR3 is TGTGCCAGTAGTACAAACCCGCGAAACAGGGAGCAGCCCCAGCATTTT.

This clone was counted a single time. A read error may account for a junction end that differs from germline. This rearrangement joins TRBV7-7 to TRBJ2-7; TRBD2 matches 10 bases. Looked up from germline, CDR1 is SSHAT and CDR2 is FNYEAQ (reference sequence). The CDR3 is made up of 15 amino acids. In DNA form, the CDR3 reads TGTGCTAGCAGCCCCGGACTAGCGGAAGCCTACGAGCAGTACTTC. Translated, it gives CASSPGLAEAYEQYF.

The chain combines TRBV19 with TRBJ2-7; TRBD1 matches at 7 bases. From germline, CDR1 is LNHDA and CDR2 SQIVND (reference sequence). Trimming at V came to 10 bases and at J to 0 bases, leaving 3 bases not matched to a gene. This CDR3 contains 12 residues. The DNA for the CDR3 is TGTGCCACTCGACAGGGCTCCTACGAGCAGTACTTC. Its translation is CATRQGSYEQYF.

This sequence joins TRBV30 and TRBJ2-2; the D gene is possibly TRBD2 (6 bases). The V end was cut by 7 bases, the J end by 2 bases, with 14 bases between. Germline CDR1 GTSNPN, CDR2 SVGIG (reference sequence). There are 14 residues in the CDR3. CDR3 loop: CAFSLGLNTGELFF. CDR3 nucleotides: TGTGCCTTCTCCTTGGGACTTAACACCGGGGAGCTGTTTTTT.

The CDR3 protein is CSVRRQLNEKLFF. CDR3 coding DNA: TGCAGCGTTCGACGACAGCTTAATGAAAAACTGTTTTTT. The rearrangement joins TRBV29-1 to TRBJ1-4; the D gene is possibly TRBD1 (5 bases). The V and J ends lost 5 bases and 4 bases respectively, with 11 bases between them. Germline V lookup: CDR1 SQVTM, CDR2 ANQGSEA. This CDR3 spans 13 amino acids.

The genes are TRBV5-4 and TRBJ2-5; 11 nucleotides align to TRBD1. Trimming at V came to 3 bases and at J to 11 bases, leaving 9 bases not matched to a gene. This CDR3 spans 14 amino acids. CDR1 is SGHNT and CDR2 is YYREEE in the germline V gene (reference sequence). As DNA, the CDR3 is TGTGCCAGCAGCTCGGACAGGGGGCAAGGGGAGCAGTACTTC. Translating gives CASSSDRGQGEQYF.

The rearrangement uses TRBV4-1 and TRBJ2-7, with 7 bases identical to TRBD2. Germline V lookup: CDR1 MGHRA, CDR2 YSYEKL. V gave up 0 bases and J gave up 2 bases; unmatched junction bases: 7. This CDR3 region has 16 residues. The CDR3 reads CASSQDWLAETYEQYF. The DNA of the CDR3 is TGCGCCAGCAGCCAAGATTGGCTAGCGGAGACCTACGAGCAGTACTTC.

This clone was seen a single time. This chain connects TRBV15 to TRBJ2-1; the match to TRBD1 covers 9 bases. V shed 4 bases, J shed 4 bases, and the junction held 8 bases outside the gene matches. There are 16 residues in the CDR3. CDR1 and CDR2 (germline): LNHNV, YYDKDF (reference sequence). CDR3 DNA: TGTGCCACCAGCACTGGCGGGACAGGGAAATACAATGAGCAGTTCTTC. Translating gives CATSTGGTGKYNEQFF. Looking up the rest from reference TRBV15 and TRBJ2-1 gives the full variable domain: DAMVIQNPRYQVTQFGKPVTLSCSQTLNHNVMYWYQQKSSQAPKLLFHYYDKDFNNEADTPDNFQSRRPNTSFCFLDIRSPGLGDTAMYLCATSTGGTGKYNEQFFGPGTRLTVL.

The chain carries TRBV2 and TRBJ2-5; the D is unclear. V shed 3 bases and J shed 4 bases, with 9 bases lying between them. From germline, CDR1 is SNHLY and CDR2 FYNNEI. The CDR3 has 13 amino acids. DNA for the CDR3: TGTGCCAGCAGTGACGGTGGTTCAGAGACCCAGTACTTC. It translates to CASSDGGSETQYF. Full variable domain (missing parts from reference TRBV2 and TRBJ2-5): EPEVTQTPSHQVTQMGQEVILRCVPISNHLYFYWYRQILGQKVEFLVSFYNNEISEKSEIFDDQFSVERPDGSNFTLKIRSTKLEDSAMYFCASSDGGSETQYFGPGTRLLVL.

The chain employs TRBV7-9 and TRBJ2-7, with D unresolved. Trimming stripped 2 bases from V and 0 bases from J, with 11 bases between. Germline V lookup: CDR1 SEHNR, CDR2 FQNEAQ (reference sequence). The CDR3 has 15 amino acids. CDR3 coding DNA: TGTGCCAGCAGCTTAACGCCCCTTAGCTCCTACGAGCAGTACTTC. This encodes CASSLTPLSSYEQYF.

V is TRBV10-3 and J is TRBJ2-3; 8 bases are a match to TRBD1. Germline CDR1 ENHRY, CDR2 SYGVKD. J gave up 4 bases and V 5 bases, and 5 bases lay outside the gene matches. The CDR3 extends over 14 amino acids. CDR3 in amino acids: CAISRTGTADTQYF. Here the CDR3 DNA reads TGTGCCATCAGTAGGACAGGGACTGCAGATACGCAGTATTTT.

CDR3 residues: CASRRGPTEAFF. The CDR3 DNA sequence: TGTGCCAGCCGCAGGGGGCCCACTGAAGCTTTCTTT. This chain connects TRBV6-6 to TRBJ1-1; 8 nucleotides line up with TRBD1. The CDR3 spans 12 residues. CDR1 MNHNY and CDR2 SVGAGI come from the germline V gene (reference sequence). J gave up 4 bases and V 8 bases, and 3 bases lay outside the gene matches.

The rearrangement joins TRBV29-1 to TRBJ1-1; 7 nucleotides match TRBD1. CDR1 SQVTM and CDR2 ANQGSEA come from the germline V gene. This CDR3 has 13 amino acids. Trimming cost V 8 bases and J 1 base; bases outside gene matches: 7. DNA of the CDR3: TGCAGCCTACGACAGGGACAGAACACTGAAGCTTTCTTT. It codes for CSLRQGQNTEAFF.

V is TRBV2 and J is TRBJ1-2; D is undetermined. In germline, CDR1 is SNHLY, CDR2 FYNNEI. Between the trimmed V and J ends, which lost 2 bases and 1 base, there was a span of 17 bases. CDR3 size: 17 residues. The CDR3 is CASSERAFLVINYGYTF. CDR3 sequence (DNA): TGTGCCAGCAGTGAAAGAGCGTTTCTGGTTATTAACTATGGCTACACCTTC.

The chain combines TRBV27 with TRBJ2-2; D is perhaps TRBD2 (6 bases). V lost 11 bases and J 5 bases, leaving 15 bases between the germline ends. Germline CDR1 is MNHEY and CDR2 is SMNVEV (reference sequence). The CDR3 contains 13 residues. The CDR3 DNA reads TGTGCCGCGGGCGGGGTACGGACCGGGGAGCTGTTTTTT. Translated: CAAGGVRTGELFF.

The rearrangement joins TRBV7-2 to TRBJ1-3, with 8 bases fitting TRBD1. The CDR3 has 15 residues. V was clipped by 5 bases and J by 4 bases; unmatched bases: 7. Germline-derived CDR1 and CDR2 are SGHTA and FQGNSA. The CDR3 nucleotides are TGTGCCAGCAGCCTCAGGGGGCGAGGAGGAAACACCATATATTTT. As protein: CASSLRGRGGNTIYF. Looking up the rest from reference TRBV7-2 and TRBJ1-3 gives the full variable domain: GAGVSQSPSNKVTEKGKDVELRCDPISGHTALYWYRQSLGQGLEFLIYFQGNSAPDKSGLPSDRFSAERTGGSVSTLTIQRTQQEDSAVYLCASSLRGRGGNTIYFGEGSWLTVV.

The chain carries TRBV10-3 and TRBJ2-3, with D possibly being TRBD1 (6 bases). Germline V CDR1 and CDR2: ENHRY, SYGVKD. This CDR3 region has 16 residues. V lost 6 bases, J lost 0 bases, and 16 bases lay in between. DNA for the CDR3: TGTGCCATCAGCCGGGCGGCAGGGGTAAGCACAGATACGCAGTATTTT. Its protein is CAISRAAGVSTDTQYF.

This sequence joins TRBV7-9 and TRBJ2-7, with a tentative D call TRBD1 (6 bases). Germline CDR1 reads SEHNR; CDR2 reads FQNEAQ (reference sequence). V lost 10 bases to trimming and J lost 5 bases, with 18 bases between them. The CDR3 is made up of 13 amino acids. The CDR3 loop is CATMGQGSDEQYF. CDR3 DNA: TGTGCCACCATGGGGCAGGGGTCGGACGAGCAGTACTTC.

The CDR3 coding sequence is TGTGCCAGCAGCTTAGCTCCGACAGGAACTGGCTACACCTTC. Protein sequence: CASSLAPTGTGYTF. The rearrangement uses TRBV7-2 and TRBJ1-2; possibly TRBD1 for D (6 bases). Germline V gives CDR1 SGHTA, CDR2 FQGNSA. CDR3 size: 14 residues. V was pared by 0 bases and J by 7 bases, with 12 bases between.